These 27 T cell receptor beta chains share one sample of origin, sequenced in a study of patients and donors after allogeneic stem cell transplantation. In TCRdb, the RT-PCR reads were re-called with MiXCR into one record per CDR3 protein. The sample comprises roughly 250,000 distinct CDR3 sequences, less than 15% of which are singletons, and roughly 12% rests with the top ten. Sequenced input: blood, either unsorted or a sorted T cell fraction (not recorded which). These receptors all stem from a human donor who was either an allogeneic HSCT recipient or a stem cell or donor lymphocyte infusion donor (not recorded which). It is not recorded whose cells these are; they may come from a transplant donor.

The gene calls are TRBV5-1 and TRBJ1-3, with 7 positions matching TRBD1. V gave up 5 bases and J gave up 4 bases; unmatched junction bases: 12. Per germline, CDR1 SGHRS and CDR2 YFSETQ. This CDR3 is 16 amino acids long. The CDR3 is CASSSGQAQVGNTIYF. DNA for the CDR3: TGCGCCAGCAGTTCAGGACAGGCCCAAGTCGGAAACACCATATATTTT.

This clonotype was picked up one time. The V and J genes are TRBV24-1 and TRBJ2-5; tentative D call: TRBD2 (7 bases). The CDR3 loop spans 13 amino acids. V gave up 9 bases and J gave up 5 bases, with 15 bases separating them. Germline V gives CDR1 KGHDR, CDR2 SFDVKD. The CDR3 protein is CATGWGGQETQYF. In DNA form, the CDR3 reads TGTGCCACCGGTTGGGGGGGCCAGGAGACCCAGTACTTC.

This chain links TRBV6-1 with TRBJ1-3, with 8 bases fitting TRBD1. In germline, CDR1 is MNHNS, CDR2 SASEGT. This CDR3 spans 15 amino acids. The trim removed 5 bases at V and 0 bases at J, leaving 3 bases unmatched. CDR3 amino acids: CASSLTGVSGNTIYF. The CDR3, as DNA: TGTGCCAGCAGTCTGACAGGGGTCTCTGGAAACACCATATATTTT.

This clonotype came up a few times. The J gene is TRBJ2-2, the V gene TRBV10-3; maybe TRBD1 (6 bases). Germline V CDR1 and CDR2: ENHRY, SYGVKD. V lost 10 bases, J lost 3 bases, and 15 bases lay in between. The length of the CDR3 is 14 residues. CDR3 coding DNA: TGTGCCAGCCTCAGGGGTAGGGACACCGGGGAGCTGTTTTTT. Residues: CASLRGRDTGELFF.

A few counts support this clonotype. The chain is built from TRBV12-3 or TRBV12-4 and TRBJ1-6; D is undetermined. Between the trimmed V and J ends, which lost 4 bases and 6 bases, there was a span of 10 bases. CDR3 size: 14 residues. This CDR3 is CASSSEEGNSPLHF. Here the CDR3 DNA reads TGTGCCAGCAGTTCGGAAGAGGGTAATTCACCCCTCCACTTT.

This clonotype was counted many times. The chain is built from TRBV7-6 and TRBJ2-7; weak D call: TRBD2 (6 bases). CDR1 and CDR2 (germline): SGHVS, FNYEAQ. Trimming stripped 1 base from V and 1 base from J, with 11 bases between. The CDR3 has 15 amino acids. The DNA of the CDR3 is TGTGCCAGCAGCTTAGGGAGGGGCCCTTCCTACGAGCAGTACTTC. Protein sequence: CASSLGRGPSYEQYF.

Many counts were recorded for this clonotype. This chain uses TRBV4-2 with TRBJ2-1; 14 nucleotides agree with TRBD2. Trimming took 0 bases from V and 5 from J; bases not matched to a gene: 12. This CDR3 spans 20 amino acids. CDR1 and CDR2 (germline): LGHNA, YNFKEQ. In DNA form, the CDR3 reads TGTGCCAGCAGCCAAGATCCCTCCCGACTAGCGGGGGGGCGAAACAATGAGCAGTTCTTC. It translates to CASSQDPSRLAGGRNNEQFF.

This clonotype was counted a few times. The chain employs TRBV9 and TRBJ2-1, with 7 positions matching TRBD2. The CDR3 is 13 residues long. CDR1 SGDLS and CDR2 YYNGEE come from the germline V gene. V gave up 4 bases and J gave up 9 bases; unmatched junction bases: 7. Written as DNA, the CDR3 is TGTGCCAGCAGCCCCCGGACTAGGCTTGAGCAGTTCTTC. It translates to CASSPRTRLEQFF.

In this sample, this clonotype turned up many times. The rearrangement uses TRBV29-1 and TRBJ2-1; D not resolved. CDR3 length: 14 residues. Trimming cost V 4 bases and J 0 bases, with 10 bases left between them. Germline V gives CDR1 SQVTM, CDR2 ANQGSEA. The DNA of the CDR3 is TGCAGCGTTGTACCCCTGTCCTCCTACAATGAGCAGTTCTTC. This codes for CSVVPLSSYNEQFF.

This clonotype was seen ten or more times. The CDR3 region is CASSQIIPRTGFDYGYTF. The CDR3 DNA sequence: TGCGCCAGCAGCCAGATAATCCCACGGACAGGGTTCGACTATGGCTACACCTTC. V is TRBV4-1 and J is TRBJ1-2; 8 nucleotides line up with TRBD1. CDR3 size: 18 residues. CDR1 is MGHRA and CDR2 is YSYEKL in the germline V gene. After removal of 3 bases from V and 3 bases from J, the junction contained 15 bases not matched to a gene.

The rearrangement uses TRBV5-6 and TRBJ1-6, with D unclear. The V and J ends lost 0 bases and 0 bases respectively, with 7 bases between them. From germline, CDR1 is SGHDT and CDR2 YYEEEE. The CDR3 consists of 16 residues. The CDR3 DNA is TGTGCCAGCAGCTTGGCTGATAACTCCTATAATTCACCCCTCCACTTT. Its translation is CASSLADNSYNSPLHF.

This clonotype was seen ten or more times. The rearrangement uses TRBV7-2 and TRBJ2-3; 13 nucleotides agree with TRBD2. V gave up 1 base and J gave up 1 base; unmatched junction bases: 2. This CDR3 comprises 17 residues. Germline V gene data show CDR1 as SGHTA and CDR2 as FQGNSA. In DNA form, the CDR3 reads TGTGCCAGCAGCTTAGGAGGACTAGCGGGAGGCACAGATACGCAGTATTTT. It codes for CASSLGGLAGGTDTQYF.

The chain has TRBV5-1 and TRBJ2-5, with D unresolved. In germline, CDR1 is SGHRS, CDR2 YFSETQ. Trimming took 8 bases from V and 3 from J, leaving 17 bases between them. The CDR3 totals 14 residues. The CDR3 sequence: CASSPGLTKETQYF. CDR3 bases: TGCGCCAGTTCCCCGGGCCTTACAAAAGAGACCCAGTACTTC.

This clonotype showed up many times. This chain joins TRBV3-1 and TRBJ2-7; 7 nucleotides line up with TRBD1. CDR3 length: 15 amino acids. The ends lost 1 base at V and 3 bases at J; junction bases unmatched: 6. The germline V gene has CDR1 LGHDT and CDR2 YNNKEL (reference sequence). The CDR3 coding sequence is TGTGCCAGCAGCCAAGTTGGACAGGTGGGCTACGAGCAGTACTTC. It encodes CASSQVGQVGYEQYF.

The CDR3 sequence: CASSRLGETQYF. CDR3 DNA: TGTGCCAGCAGTCGCCTTGGGGAGACCCAGTACTTC. This chain uses TRBV6-6 with TRBJ2-5; D not certain. Germline V gene sequence: CDR1 MNHNY, CDR2 SVGAGI (reference sequence). The V end was cut by 5 bases, the J end by 5 bases, with 9 bases between. The CDR3 runs 12 residues.

This clonotype was found many times. The CDR3 sequence is CASSPLGGMNTEAFF. In nucleotides, the CDR3 is TGTGCCAGCAGTCCTTTGGGGGGGATGAACACTGAAGCTTTCTTT. The chain links TRBV14 to TRBJ1-1, with D perhaps TRBD1 (5 bases). Per the germline V gene, CDR1 is SGHDN and CDR2 is FVKESK. This CDR3 region has 15 residues. V gave up 6 bases and J gave up 0 bases, with 14 bases separating them. Based on the CDR3 plus reference TRBV14 and TRBJ1-1, the full variable domain is EAGVTQFPSHSVIEKGQTVTLRCDPISGHDNLYWYRRVMGKEIKFLLHFVKESKQDESGMPNNRFLAERTGGTYSTLKVQPAELEDSGVYFCASSPLGGMNTEAFFGQGTRLTVV.

This clonotype was found a few times. CDR3 loop: CSARGQGHQKLFF. DNA for the CDR3: TGCAGCGCGAGGGGACAGGGACACCAAAAACTGTTTTTT. This sequence joins TRBV29-1 and TRBJ1-4; 9 bases map to TRBD1. CDR1 is SQVTM and CDR2 is ANQGSEA in the germline V gene. V lost 7 bases to trimming and J lost 9 bases; unmatched junction nucleotides: 9. There are 13 residues in the CDR3.

The chain carries TRBV7-9 and TRBJ1-4, with unresolved D. This CDR3 region has 12 residues. Looked up from germline, CDR1 is SEHNR and CDR2 is FQNEAQ (reference sequence). V dropped 5 bases and J dropped 7 bases, with 8 bases sitting between them. The CDR3 loop reads CASSPIFEKLFF. The CDR3, as DNA: TGTGCCAGCAGCCCTATCTTTGAAAAACTGTTTTTT.

This clonotype was recorded a few times. CDR3 coding DNA: TGCAGTGCTTTGGGTGGGACTACTCCTGCCCAGTACTTC. It translates to CSALGGTTPAQYF. This rearrangement joins TRBV20-1 to TRBJ2-5; 7 nucleotides agree with TRBD2. V was pared by 5 bases and J by 9 bases, with 12 bases of the junction left unmatched. CDR1 and CDR2 (germline): DFQATT, SNEGSKA (reference sequence). This CDR3 comprises 13 residues.

The chain employs TRBV5-1 and TRBJ2-2; D is ambiguous. Deletions cut 1 base from V and 5 bases from J, with 6 bases between. The CDR3 runs to 13 residues. The germline gives CDR1 SGHRS, CDR2 YFSETQ. The CDR3 protein is CASSLSTTGELFF. For the CDR3, the DNA is TGCGCCAGCAGCTTGAGTACTACCGGGGAGCTGTTTTTT.

Notes on this clonotype: A read error may be the cause here, since a much bigger clone is one base away. The chain couples TRBV4-3 to TRBJ1-1; D might be TRBD1 (5 bases). Germline CDR1 and CDR2: LGHNA and YSLEER. V lost 1 base, J lost 4 bases, and 7 bases lay in between. The CDR3 consists of 13 residues. The CDR3 DNA reads TGCGCCAGCAGCCAAGGGGGGACCACTGAAGCTTTCTTT. Translation: CASSQGGTTEAFF.

This clonotype was picked up many times. This chain uses TRBV4-1 with TRBJ2-2; 8 bases agree with TRBD2. The germline gives CDR1 MGHRA, CDR2 YSYEKL. The CDR3 sequence is 17 residues long. Unmatched junction bases numbered 10, after V lost 1 base and J lost 6 bases. This CDR3 reads CASSQGASGSLSGELFF. CDR3 sequence (DNA): TGCGCCAGCAGCCAAGGGGCAAGCGGGAGTCTCTCCGGGGAGCTGTTTTTT.

The genes are TRBV7-2 and TRBJ2-1; 14 positions agree with TRBD2. The germline V gene encodes CDR1 SGHTA and CDR2 FQGNSA. CDR3 length: 15 residues. The V and J ends lost 5 bases and 6 bases, in that order; junction bases with no gene match: 3. Here the CDR3 reads CASSVTSGRGNEQFF. The CDR3 DNA reads TGTGCCAGCAGCGTGACTAGCGGGAGGGGCAATGAGCAGTTCTTC.

This clonotype has only a few counts. The chain is built from TRBV4-3 and TRBJ2-7; possibly TRBD2 for D (5 bases). With 0 bases removed from V and 10 bases from J, the gap between germline ends came to 19 bases. The CDR3 length is 15 residues. Germline values: CDR1 LGHNA, CDR2 YSLEER. The CDR3 here is CASSQDRYRGAFQYF. The CDR3 DNA reads TGCGCCAGCAGCCAAGATCGGTACCGGGGTGCCTTTCAGTACTTC.

J is TRBJ1-1 and V is TRBV27; tentatively, D is TRBD1 (6 bases). Germline lookup yields CDR1 MNHEY and CDR2 SMNVEV (reference sequence). V shed 5 bases and J shed 6 bases, with 16 bases lying between them. The CDR3 is made up of 14 amino acids. DNA of the CDR3: TGTGCCAGCAGTCTAGGGGGGAAGGACGCTGAAGCTTTCTTT. Translating it yields CASSLGGKDAEAFF.

There are many counts of this clonotype. This rearrangement joins TRBV18 to TRBJ2-5; no firm D call. Germline CDR1 is KGHSH and CDR2 is LQKENI. V dropped 2 bases and J dropped 5 bases, with 12 bases sitting between them. The CDR3 runs 14 residues. The CDR3 DNA reads TGTGCCAGCTCACCAGAGGCGATTCGGGAGACCCAGTACTTC. Protein product: CASSPEAIRETQYF.

V is TRBV15 and J is TRBJ2-3, with 7 bases identical to TRBD2. The CDR3 is made up of 15 amino acids. The germline CDR1 and CDR2 sequences are LNHNV and YYDKDF (reference sequence). Germline trimming cut 5 bases from V and 5 bases from J; bases unmatched to any gene: 10. The CDR3 nucleotides are TGTGCCACCAGCCGAGGCGCGGGGGAGCTAGATACGCAGTATTTT. Its translation is CATSRGAGELDTQYF. Variable domain in full (rest from reference TRBV15 and TRBJ2-3): DAMVIQNPRYQVTQFGKPVTLSCSQTLNHNVMYWYQQKSSQAPKLLFHYYDKDFNNEADTPDNFQSRRPNTSFCFLDIRSPGLGDTAMYLCATSRGAGELDTQYFGPGTRLTVL.